Each of the 10 T cell receptor beta chains below was sequenced from the same sample in a study of glioma-infiltrating T cells. The iRepertoire nested amplicon-rescue multiplex PCR amplified TCR alpha and beta CDR3s from RNA. MiXCR, run by TCRdb on the multiplex PCR reads, gives a single entry per CDR3 protein. The sample records around 93,000 distinct CDR3 sequences, about 37% being singletons. The sample was glioma tissue, nonneoplastic brain tissue, or PBMCs (not recorded which). These receptors were collected from a human donor with low-grade glioma or glioblastoma, undergoing nonglioma brain surgery, or in good health (not recorded which).

Concerning this clonotype itself: A much larger clone differs from this one at a single base, so this may be a read error. Here the CDR3 DNA reads TGTGCCAGTAGTCTCACCGGACAGGGAACTCAGCCCCAGCATTTT. It specifies CASSLTGQGTQPQHF. The chain couples TRBV19 to TRBJ1-5; 8 positions match TRBD1. The V gene's germline CDR1 is LNHDA and CDR2 SQIVND (reference sequence). V shed 5 bases and J 6 bases; nucleotides not matched to a gene: 9. This CDR3 contains 15 residues. Full variable domain (rest looked up from reference TRBV19 and TRBJ1-5): DGGITQSPKYLFRKEGQNVTLSCEQNLNHDAMYWYRQDPGQGLRLIYYSQIVNDFQKGDIAEGYSVSREKKESFPLTVTSAQKNPTAFYLCASSLTGQGTQPQHFGDGTRLSIL.

By sample fraction, this clonotype is medium-sized. V gene TRBV20-1 combines with J gene TRBJ1-5; TRBD1 might be the D (5 bases). The germline V gene encodes CDR1 DFQATT and CDR2 SNEGSKA (reference sequence). The CDR3 is 13 amino acids. V was clipped by 6 bases and J by 9 bases, with 18 bases between them. The CDR3 loop is CSAPEDTDRPQHF. In DNA form, the CDR3 reads TGCAGTGCCCCCGAGGACACCGATCGGCCCCAGCATTTT.

This clonotype has at least ten counts. The chain carries TRBV6-2 or TRBV6-3 and TRBJ1-1, with TRBD1 as a possible D gene (5 bases). Germline loops: CDR1 MNHEY, CDR2 SVGEGT. Trimming removed 4 bases from V and 5 bases from J, with 11 bases in between. This CDR3 is 13 amino acids long. The chain's CDR3 is CASSSTWGTEAFF. In nucleotides, the CDR3 is TGTGCCAGCAGTTCCACTTGGGGGACTGAAGCTTTCTTT.

The V gene is TRBV28, the J gene TRBJ2-7, with D tentatively TRBD2 (6 bases). V was trimmed by 9 bases and J by 3 bases, leaving 9 bases between them. There are 11 residues in the CDR3. CDR1 and CDR2 (germline): MDHEN, SYDVKM. The CDR3 DNA follows: TGTGCCAGGGTGGGGGGCTACGAGCAGTACTTC. Protein product: CARVGGYEQYF.

This clonotype was found many times. The gene calls are TRBV6-1 and TRBJ1-6, with D possibly matching TRBD1 (5 bases). CDR1 is MNHNS and CDR2 is SASEGT in the germline V gene. V lost 5 bases and J 10 bases, leaving 12 bases between the germline ends. The CDR3 has 13 amino acids. The CDR3 DNA follows: TGTGCCAGCAGTTTCGTGGGGGAATCACCCCTCCACTTT. Protein product: CASSFVGESPLHF.

The CDR3 nucleotides are TGTGCCAGCATGGGACAGTCCGAGCAGTACTTC. Amino acids: CASMGQSEQYF. The chain has TRBV6-1 and TRBJ2-7; TRBD1 matches at 7 bases. Trimming cost V 7 bases and J 6 bases; bases outside gene matches: 3. Per the germline V gene, CDR1 is MNHNS and CDR2 is SASEGT. The CDR3 consists of 11 residues.

With respect to this clonotype: A junction boundary mismatches the germline segment, possibly from a read error. The rearrangement joins TRBV6-1 to TRBJ1-3; D is undetermined. The CDR3 has 15 amino acids. From germline, CDR1 is MNHNS and CDR2 SASEGT. CDR3: CASSPTAISGNTIHF. The DNA of the CDR3 is TGTGCCAGCAGTCCCACGGCCATCTCTGGAAACACCATACATTTT.

The sample holds many counts of this clonotype. V gene TRBV12-3 or TRBV12-4 combines with J gene TRBJ2-1, with D hard to call. This CDR3 is built from 13 residues. The CDR3 DNA follows: TGTGCAACCACCCCTGATACGTACAATGAGCAGTTCTTC. This gives the protein CATTPDTYNEQFF.

This clonotype was detected ten times or more. The rearrangement joins TRBV29-1 to TRBJ1-1, with TRBD1 as a possible D gene (6 bases). CDR1 SQVTM and CDR2 ANQGSEA come from the germline V gene. This CDR3 spans 14 amino acids. V was shortened by 6 bases and J by 2 bases, with 16 bases between the two germline ends. The CDR3, as DNA: TGCAGCGTCTTACAGGGCACAATCAACACTGAAGCTTTCTTT. It translates to CSVLQGTINTEAFF.

The CDR3 DNA reads TGTGCCAGCAGCCCACGTGGCTGGACAGGGACCATATACGAGCAGTACTTC. Translation: CASSPRGWTGTIYEQYF. The genes are TRBV6-1 and TRBJ2-7; 8 bases are a match to TRBD1. The CDR3 has 17 residues. Per germline, CDR1 MNHNS and CDR2 SASEGT. V lost 6 bases to trimming and J lost 4 bases; unmatched junction nucleotides: 17.